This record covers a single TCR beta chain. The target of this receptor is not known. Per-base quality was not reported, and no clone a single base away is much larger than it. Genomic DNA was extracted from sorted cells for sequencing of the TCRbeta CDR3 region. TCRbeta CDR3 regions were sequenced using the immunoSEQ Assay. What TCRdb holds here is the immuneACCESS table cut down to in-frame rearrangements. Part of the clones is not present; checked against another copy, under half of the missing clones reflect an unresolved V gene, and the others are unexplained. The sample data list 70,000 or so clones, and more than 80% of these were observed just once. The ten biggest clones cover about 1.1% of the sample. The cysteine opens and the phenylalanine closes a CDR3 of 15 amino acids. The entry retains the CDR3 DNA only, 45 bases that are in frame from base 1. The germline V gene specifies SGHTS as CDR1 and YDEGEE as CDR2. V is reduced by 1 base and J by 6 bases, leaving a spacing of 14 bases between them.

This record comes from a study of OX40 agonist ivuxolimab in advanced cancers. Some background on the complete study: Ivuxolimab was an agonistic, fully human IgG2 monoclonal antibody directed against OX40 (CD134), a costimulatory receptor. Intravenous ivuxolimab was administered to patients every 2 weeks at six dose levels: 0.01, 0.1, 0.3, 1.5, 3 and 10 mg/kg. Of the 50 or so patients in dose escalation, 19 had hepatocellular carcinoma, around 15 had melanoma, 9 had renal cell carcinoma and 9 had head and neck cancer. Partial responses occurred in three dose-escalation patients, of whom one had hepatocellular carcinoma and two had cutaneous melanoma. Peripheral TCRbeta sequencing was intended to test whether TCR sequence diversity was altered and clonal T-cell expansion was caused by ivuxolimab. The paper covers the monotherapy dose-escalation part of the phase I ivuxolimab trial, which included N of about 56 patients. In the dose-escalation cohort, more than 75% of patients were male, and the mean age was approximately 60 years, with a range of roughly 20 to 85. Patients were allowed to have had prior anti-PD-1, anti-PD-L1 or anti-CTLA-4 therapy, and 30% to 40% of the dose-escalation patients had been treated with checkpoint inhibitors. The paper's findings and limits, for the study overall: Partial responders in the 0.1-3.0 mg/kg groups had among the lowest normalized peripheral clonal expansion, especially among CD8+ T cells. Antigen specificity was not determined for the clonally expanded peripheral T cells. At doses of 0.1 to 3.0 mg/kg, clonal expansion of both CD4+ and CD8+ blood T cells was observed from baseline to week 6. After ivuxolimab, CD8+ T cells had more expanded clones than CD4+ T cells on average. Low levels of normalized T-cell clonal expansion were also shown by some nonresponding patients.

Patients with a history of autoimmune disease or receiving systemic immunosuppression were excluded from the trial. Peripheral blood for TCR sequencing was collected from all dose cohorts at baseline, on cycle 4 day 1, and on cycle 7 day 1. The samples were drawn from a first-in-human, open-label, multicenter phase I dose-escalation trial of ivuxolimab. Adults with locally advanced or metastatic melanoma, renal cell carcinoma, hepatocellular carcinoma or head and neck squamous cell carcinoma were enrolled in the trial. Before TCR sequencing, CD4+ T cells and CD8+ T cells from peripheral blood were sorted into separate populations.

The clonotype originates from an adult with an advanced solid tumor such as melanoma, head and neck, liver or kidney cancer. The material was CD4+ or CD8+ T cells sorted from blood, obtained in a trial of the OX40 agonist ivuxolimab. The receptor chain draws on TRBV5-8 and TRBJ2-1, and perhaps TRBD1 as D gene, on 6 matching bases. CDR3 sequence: CASSLIQGKINEQFF. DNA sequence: TGTGCCAGCAGCTTGATCCAGGGGAAGATCAATGAGCAGTTCTTC.